This T cell receptor beta chain was captured in a study of shared clonotypes between healthy human individuals. The CDR3 contains 16 residues. Trimming stripped 0 bases from V and 1 base from J, with 11 bases between. Looked up from germline, CDR1 is MNHEY and CDR2 is SVGAGI. Turning to this clone: This same CDR3 is encoded by further DNA sequences in the sample.

Sequencing used immunoSEQ multiplex PCR; TCRdb keeps in-frame clones, though not all of them. This table has roughly 2 million clones, about 95% appearing once. Material: naive CD4+ T cells sorted from blood. The subset is: CD45RA+ positively selected. This sequence originates from a man between 18 and 35 years old in good health. The genes are TRBV6-5 and TRBJ2-3; tentative D call: TRBD2 (6 bases). CDR3 nucleotides: TGTGCCAGCAGTTACTCGGGGGGAATCGGCACAGATACGCAGTATTTT. This codes for CASSYSGGIGTDTQYF.